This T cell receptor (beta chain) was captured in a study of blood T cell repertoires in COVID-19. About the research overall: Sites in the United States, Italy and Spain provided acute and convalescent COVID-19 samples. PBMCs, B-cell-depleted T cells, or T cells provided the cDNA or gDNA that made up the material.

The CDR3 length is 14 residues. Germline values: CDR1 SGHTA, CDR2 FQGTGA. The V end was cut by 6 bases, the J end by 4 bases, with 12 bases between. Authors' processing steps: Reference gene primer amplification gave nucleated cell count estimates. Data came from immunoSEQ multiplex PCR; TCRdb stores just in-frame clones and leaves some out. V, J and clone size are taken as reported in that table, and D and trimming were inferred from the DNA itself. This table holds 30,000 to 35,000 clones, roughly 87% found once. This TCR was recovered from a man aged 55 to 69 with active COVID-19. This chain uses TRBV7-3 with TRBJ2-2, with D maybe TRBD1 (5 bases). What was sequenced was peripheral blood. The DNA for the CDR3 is TGTGCCAGCAGGCCAGTGGGGCCCACCGGGGAGCTGTTTTTT. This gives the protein CASRPVGPTGELFF.